A single sample is the source of the 10 T cell receptor beta chains below, sequenced in a study of graft-versus-host responses after intestinal transplantation. With approximately 200,000 irradiated, violet-dye-labeled stimulator cells, approximately 200,000 CFSE-labeled responder cells were plated. Clones were sequenced by immunoSEQ multiplex PCR, and TCRdb holds only the in-frame ones, with some missing. The table has some 10,000 clones, under 35% seen once. Source: alloreactive CD8+ T cells from a mixed lymphocyte reaction culture, taken before intestinal transplant. As for subset: CFSE-low proliferating T cells sorted from roughly 6-day pre-transplant mixed lymphocyte reaction (GvH or HvG direction). The receptors derive from a human patient who received an intestinal transplant.

Only a few counts were recorded for this clone. One junction end does not reproduce the germline sequence, and a read error may be involved. The same CDR3 can be traced to other DNA sequences in this sample. The chain joins TRBV6-5 to TRBJ2-2; D not certain. Germline CDR1 is MNHEY and CDR2 is SVGAGI. CDR3 length: 14 residues. The CDR3 reads CASSEYFLTGELFF. The CDR3 nucleotides read TGCGCCAGCAGTGAGTACTTCCTCACCGGGGAGCTGTTTTTT.

A single count supports this clone. The chain uses TRBV2 and TRBJ2-2; tentatively, D is TRBD2 (5 bases). CDR1 SNHLY and CDR2 FYNNEI come from the germline V gene. The CDR3 totals 14 residues. V lost 3 bases, J lost 6 bases, and 11 bases lay in between. In DNA, the CDR3 is TGTGCCAGCAGTGACGAGAGGGTGGCCGGGGAGCTGTTTTTT. Protein product: CASSDERVAGELFF. Drawing the rest from reference TRBV2 and TRBJ2-2, the complete variable domain is EPEVTQTPSHQVTQMGQEVILRCVPISNHLYFYWYRQILGQKVEFLVSFYNNEISEKSEIFDDQFSVERPDGSNFTLKIRSTKLEDSAMYFCASSDERVAGELFFGEGSRLTVL.

This clone rates as medium-sized. V is TRBV19 and J is TRBJ2-7; 8 bases match TRBD1. CDR3 length: 13 residues. The germline gives CDR1 LNHDA, CDR2 SQIVND (reference sequence). V dropped 6 bases and J dropped 4; count of bases not matched to a gene: 5. The CDR3 here is CASRQTGVYEQYF. The DNA for the CDR3 is TGTGCCAGTAGGCAGACAGGGGTGTACGAGCAGTACTTC.

This clone occurred a few times. The chain combines TRBV10-3 with TRBJ2-5; a weak D match, TRBD2 (6 bases). CDR3 length: 13 residues. Germline lookup yields CDR1 ENHRY and CDR2 SYGVKD. V lost 2 bases and J 3 bases, leaving 7 bases between the germline ends. In DNA form, the CDR3 reads TGTGCCATCAGTGAGCGGGGGAAAGAGACCCAGTACTTC. It codes for CAISERGKETQYF.

A few counts support this clone. The chain combines TRBV19 with TRBJ2-7, with TRBD1 matching over 9 bases. In germline, CDR1 is LNHDA, CDR2 SQIVND (reference sequence). The V gene end was trimmed by 8 bases and the J gene end by 1 base; junction bases not matched to a gene: 3. This CDR3 spans 13 amino acids. CDR3 DNA sequence: TGTGCCAGTGGGGGACAGGGATCCTACGAGCAGTACTTC. Amino acids: CASGGQGSYEQYF.

This chain connects TRBV11-2 to TRBJ2-3; D is possibly TRBD2 (7 bases). CDR3 length: 16 amino acids. Trimming cost V 1 base and J 6 bases, with 17 bases left between them. Germline V lookup: CDR1 SGHAT, CDR2 FQNNGV. Here the CDR3 reads CASSLGGGGALDTQYF. The DNA for the CDR3 is TGTGCCAGCAGCTTAGGTGGTGGGGGGGCTTTGGATACGCAGTATTTT. Combining the CDR3 with reference TRBV11-2 and TRBJ2-3 gives the whole variable domain EAGVAQSPRYKIIEKRQSVAFWCNPISGHATLYWYQQILGQGPKLLIQFQNNGVVDDSQLPKDRFSAERLKGVDSTLKIQPAKLEDSAVYLCASSLGGGGALDTQYFGPGTRLTVL.

The chain recombines TRBV6-5 with TRBJ1-4, with 8 nucleotides matching TRBD1. V lost 6 bases and J lost 7; bases outside the gene matches: 7. The CDR3 has 14 residues. From germline, CDR1 is MNHEY and CDR2 SVGAGI. The CDR3 region is CASSFGQGAEKLFF. Written as DNA, the CDR3 is TGTGCCAGCAGCTTTGGGCAGGGGGCTGAAAAACTGTTTTTT.

V gene TRBV19 combines with J gene TRBJ1-2; TRBD1 might be the D (5 bases). The CDR3 spans 14 residues. Germline V gene data show CDR1 as LNHDA and CDR2 as SQIVND (reference sequence). With 5 bases removed from V and 4 bases from J, the gap between germline ends came to 14 bases. The CDR3 region has the DNA TGTGCCAGTAGTCCCCCGGGAGGGACCTATGGCTACACCTTC. As protein: CASSPPGGTYGYTF.

Turning to this clone: Other nucleotide sequences from this sample produce the same CDR3. The chain combines TRBV7-3 with TRBJ2-1, with TRBD2 matching 11 bases. CDR3 size: 23 residues. Germline lookup yields CDR1 SGHTA and CDR2 FQGTGA. Trimming at V came to 1 base and at J to 9 bases, leaving 29 bases not matched to a gene. The CDR3 loop reads CASSLIAPRGMAAASGGSGEQFF. In nucleotides, the CDR3 is TGTGCCAGCAGCTTAATCGCCCCGAGGGGTATGGCGGCGGCTAGCGGGGGGAGTGGTGAGCAGTTCTTC.

This clone was picked up a small number of times. V and J are TRBV4-1 and TRBJ1-1; D not resolved. V dropped 1 base and J dropped 7 bases, with 7 bases sitting between them. The CDR3 has 12 amino acids. From germline, CDR1 is MGHRA and CDR2 YSYEKL. The CDR3 region has the DNA TGCGCCAGCAGCCAAGCCGGGGTTGAAGCTTTCTTT. Amino acid sequence: CASSQAGVEAFF.